Listed below are T cell receptor beta chains from one sample, sequenced in a study of response to subunit inactivated influenza vaccine. TCRdb reprocessed the RT-PCR reads with MiXCR, giving one entry per CDR3 protein. Seen here are 750,000 to 850,000 distinct CDR3 sequences, around 18% observed once, and the top ten hold approximately 11%. The specimen comprised PBMCs from blood, sampled 5 to 6 days after vaccination. These receptors all stem from a man aged 45 to 65 who received an inactivated influenza vaccine. Both conserved end residues are part of each CDR3. The D gene is left open where the match is weak. The size field is filled for only some rows; it gives once, few, many or a size class.

TRBV6-1	TRBJ2-4	NA	few	CASSGRGSAKNIQYF	TGTGCCAGCAGTGGCAGGGGTTCTGCCAAAAACATTCAGTACTTC
TRBV12-3/TRBV12-4	TRBJ2-1	TRBD1	few	CASIGVGQGSYNEQFF	TGTGCCAGCATCGGGGTGGGACAGGGATCCTACAATGAGCAGTTCTTC
TRBV5-1	TRBJ1-1	NA	NA	CASSWGWENTEAFF	TGCGCCAGCAGCTGGGGATGGGAAAACACTGAAGCTTTCTTT
TRBV29-1	TRBJ1-2	TRBD1	few	CSATPGQGGGGYTF	TGCAGCGCCACGCCGGGACAGGGTGGAGGTGGCTACACCTTC
TRBV14	TRBJ1-2	TRBD1	few	CASSQFSRGKDGYTF	TGTGCCAGCAGCCAATTCTCCAGGGGGAAGGATGGCTACACCTTC
TRBV6-2/TRBV6-3	TRBJ2-5	NA	few	CASSHGVKETQYF	TGTGCCAGCAGTCACGGGGTTAAAGAGACCCAGTACTTC
TRBV28	TRBJ2-5	TRBD2	NA	CASSLSLAGTSGETQYF	TGTGCCAGCAGTTTAAGTCTAGCGGGAACGTCTGGGGAGACCCAGTACTTC
TRBV7-3	TRBJ2-1	TRBD2	few	CASSLTSGSLREQFF	TGTGCCAGCAGCTTAACTAGCGGGAGTCTCAGGGAGCAGTTCTTC
TRBV24-1	TRBJ2-3	NA	few	CATSDYRTDTQYF	TGTGCCACCAGTGACTATCGCACAGATACGCAGTATTTT
TRBV6-2/TRBV6-3	TRBJ1-2	NA	few	CASSTHQRTNYGYTF	TGTGCCAGCAGTACTCATCAACGGACTAACTATGGCTACACCTTC
TRBV5-6	TRBJ1-1	NA	NA	CASSLWWMNTEAFF	TGTGCCAGCAGCTTGTGGTGGATGAACACTGAAGCTTTCTTT
TRBV10-3	TRBJ2-7	TRBD1	NA	CAISEPGQVGQYF	TGTGCCATCAGTGAGCCCGGACAGGTCGGGCAGTACTTC
TRBV7-8	TRBJ2-2	NA	NA	CASSLVQTTGALFF	TGTGCCAGCAGCTTAGTACAGACCACCGGGGCGCTGTTTTTT
TRBV12-3/TRBV12-4	TRBJ1-2	NA	few	CASSSPRGARYGYTF	TGTGCCAGCAGTTCCCCCCGGGGGGCGAGGTATGGCTACACCTTC
TRBV5-1	TRBJ2-5	NA	NA	CASSGSVGAGKETQYF	TGCGCCAGCAGCGGGTCCGTGGGCGCCGGAAAAGAGACCCAGTACTTC
TRBV10-3	TRBJ2-5	TRBD2	many	CATGTSGGTETQYF	TGTGCCACCGGGACTAGCGGGGGTACAGAGACCCAGTACTTC
TRBV28	TRBJ2-7	TRBD2	few	CASRWTSGYEQYF	TGTGCCAGCCGGTGGACTAGCGGGTACGAGCAGTACTTC
TRBV20-1	TRBJ2-5	TRBD1	many	CSAGGQGVQTQYF	TGCAGTGCTGGGGGACAGGGAGTCCAGACCCAGTACTTC
TRBV5-1	TRBJ1-2	TRBD1	NA	CASSPRQGDWGYTF	TGCGCCAGCAGCCCCCGACAGGGGGATTGGGGCTACACCTTC
TRBV7-2	TRBJ2-7	TRBD1	many	CASSFGTGDYEQYF	TGTGCCAGCAGCTTCGGGACAGGGGACTACGAGCAGTACTTC
TRBV20-1	TRBJ2-7	TRBD1	NA	CSAEDGTGYEQYF	TGCAGTGCTGAGGACGGGACAGGCTACGAGCAGTACTTC
TRBV20-1	TRBJ2-7	TRBD2	few	CSATLGLGFNEQYF	TGCAGTGCGACCCTCGGACTAGGGTTCAACGAGCAGTACTTC
TRBV6-5	TRBJ2-5	TRBD1	few	CASSTEGTGARNF	TGTGCCAGCAGTACCGAGGGGACAGGGGCCCGTAACTTC
TRBV20-1	TRBJ2-1	TRBD2	few	CSARTLAGGGEQFF	TGCAGTGCTAGGACCCTAGCGGGAGGAGGAGAGCAGTTCTTC
TRBV12-3/TRBV12-4	TRBJ2-1	NA	NA	CASSFPGNNEQFF	TGTGCCAGCAGTTTCCCGGGAAACAATGAGCAGTTCTTC
TRBV4-1	TRBJ1-5	TRBD1	NA	CASSHGTGNQPQHF	TGCGCCAGCAGCCACGGGACAGGGAATCAGCCCCAGCATTTT
TRBV3-1	TRBJ2-2	NA	few	CASSQGRSAGELFF	TGTGCCAGCAGCCAGGGGAGGAGTGCCGGGGAGCTGTTTTTT